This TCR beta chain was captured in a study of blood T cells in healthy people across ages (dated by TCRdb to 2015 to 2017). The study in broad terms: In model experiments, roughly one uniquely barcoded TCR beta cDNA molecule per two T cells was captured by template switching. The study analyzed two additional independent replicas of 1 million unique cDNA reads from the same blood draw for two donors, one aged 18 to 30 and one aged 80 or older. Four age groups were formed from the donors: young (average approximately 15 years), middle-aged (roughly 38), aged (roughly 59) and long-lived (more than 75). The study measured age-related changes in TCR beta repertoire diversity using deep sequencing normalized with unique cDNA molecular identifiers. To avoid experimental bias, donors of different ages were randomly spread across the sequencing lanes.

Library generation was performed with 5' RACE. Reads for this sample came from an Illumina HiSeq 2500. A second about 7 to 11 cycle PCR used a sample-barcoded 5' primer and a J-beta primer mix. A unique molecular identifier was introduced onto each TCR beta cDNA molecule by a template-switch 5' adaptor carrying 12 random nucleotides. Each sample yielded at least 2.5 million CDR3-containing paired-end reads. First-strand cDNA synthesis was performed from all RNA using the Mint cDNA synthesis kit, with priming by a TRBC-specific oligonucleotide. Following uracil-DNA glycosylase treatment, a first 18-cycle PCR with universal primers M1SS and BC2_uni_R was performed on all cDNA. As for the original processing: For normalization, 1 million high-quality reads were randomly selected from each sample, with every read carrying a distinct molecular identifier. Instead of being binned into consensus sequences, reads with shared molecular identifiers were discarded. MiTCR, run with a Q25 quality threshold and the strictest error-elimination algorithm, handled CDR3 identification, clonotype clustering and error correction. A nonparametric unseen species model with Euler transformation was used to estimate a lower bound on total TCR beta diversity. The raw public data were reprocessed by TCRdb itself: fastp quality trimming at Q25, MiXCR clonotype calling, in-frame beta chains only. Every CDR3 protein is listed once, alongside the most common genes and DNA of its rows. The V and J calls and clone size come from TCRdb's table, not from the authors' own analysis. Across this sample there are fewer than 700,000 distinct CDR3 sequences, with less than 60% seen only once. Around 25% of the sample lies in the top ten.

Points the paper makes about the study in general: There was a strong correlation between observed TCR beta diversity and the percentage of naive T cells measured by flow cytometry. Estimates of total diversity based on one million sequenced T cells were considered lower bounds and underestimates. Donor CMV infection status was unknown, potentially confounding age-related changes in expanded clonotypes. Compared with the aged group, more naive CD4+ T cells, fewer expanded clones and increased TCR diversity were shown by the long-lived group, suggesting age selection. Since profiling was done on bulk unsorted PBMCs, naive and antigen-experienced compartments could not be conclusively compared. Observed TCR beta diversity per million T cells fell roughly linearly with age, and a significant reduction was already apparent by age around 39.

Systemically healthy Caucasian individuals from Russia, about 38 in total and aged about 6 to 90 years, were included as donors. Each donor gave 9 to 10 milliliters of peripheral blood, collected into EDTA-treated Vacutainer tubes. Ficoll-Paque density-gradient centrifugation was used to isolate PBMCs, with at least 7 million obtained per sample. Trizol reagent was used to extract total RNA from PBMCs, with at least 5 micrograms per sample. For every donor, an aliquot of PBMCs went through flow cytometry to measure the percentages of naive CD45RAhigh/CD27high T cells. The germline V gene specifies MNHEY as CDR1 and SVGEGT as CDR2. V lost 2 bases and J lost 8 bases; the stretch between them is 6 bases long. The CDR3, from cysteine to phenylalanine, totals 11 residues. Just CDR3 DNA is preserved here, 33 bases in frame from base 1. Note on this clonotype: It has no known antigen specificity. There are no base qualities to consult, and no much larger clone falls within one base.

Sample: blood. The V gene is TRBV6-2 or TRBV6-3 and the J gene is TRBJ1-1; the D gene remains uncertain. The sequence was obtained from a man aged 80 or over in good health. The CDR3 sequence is CASSYITEAFF. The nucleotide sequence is TGTGCCAGCAGTTACATCACAGAAGCTTTCTTT.